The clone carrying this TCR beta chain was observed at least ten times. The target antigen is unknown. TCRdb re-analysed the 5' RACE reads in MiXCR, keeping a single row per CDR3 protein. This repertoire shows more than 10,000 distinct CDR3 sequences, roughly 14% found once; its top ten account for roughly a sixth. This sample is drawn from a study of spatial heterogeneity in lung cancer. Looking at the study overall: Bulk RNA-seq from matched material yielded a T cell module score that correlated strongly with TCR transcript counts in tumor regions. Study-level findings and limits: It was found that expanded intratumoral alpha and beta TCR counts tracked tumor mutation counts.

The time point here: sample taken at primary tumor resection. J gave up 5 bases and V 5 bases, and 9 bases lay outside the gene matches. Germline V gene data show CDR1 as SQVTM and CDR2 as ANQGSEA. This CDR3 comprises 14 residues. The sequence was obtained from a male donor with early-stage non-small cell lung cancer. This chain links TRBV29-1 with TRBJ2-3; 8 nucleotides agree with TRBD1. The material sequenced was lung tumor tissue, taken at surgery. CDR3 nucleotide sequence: TGCAGCGTTTCCCGGGACGGACAGGGAGATACGCAGTATTTT. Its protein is CSVSRDGQGDTQYF.